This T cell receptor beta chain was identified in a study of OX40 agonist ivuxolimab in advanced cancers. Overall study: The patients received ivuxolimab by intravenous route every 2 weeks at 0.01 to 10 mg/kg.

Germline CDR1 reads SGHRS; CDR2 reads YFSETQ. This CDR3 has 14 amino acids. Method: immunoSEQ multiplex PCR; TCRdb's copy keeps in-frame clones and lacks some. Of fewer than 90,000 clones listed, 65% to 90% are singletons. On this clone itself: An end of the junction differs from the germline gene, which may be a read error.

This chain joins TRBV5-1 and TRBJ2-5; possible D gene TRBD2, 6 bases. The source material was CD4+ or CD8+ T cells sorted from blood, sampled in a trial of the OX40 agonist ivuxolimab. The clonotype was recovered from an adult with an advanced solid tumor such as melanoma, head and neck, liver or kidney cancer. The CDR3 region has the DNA TGCGCCAGCGGCTTGTCGAGGAGGGAAGAGACCCAGTACTTC. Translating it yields CASGLSRREETQYF. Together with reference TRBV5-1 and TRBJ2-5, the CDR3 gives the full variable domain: KAGVTQTPRYLIKTRGQQVTLSCSPISGHRSVSWYQQTPGQGLQFLFEYFSETQRNKGNFPGRFSGRQFSNSRSEMNVSTLELGDSALYLCASGLSRREETQYFGPGTRLLVL.